This T cell receptor beta chain is from a study of control samples from healthy donors and cancer patients (TCRdb year 2020). As to this clone: Its antigen has not been determined. Base qualities are missing; no much larger clone stands one base away.

Libraries were prepared through the immunoSEQ multiplex PCR assay. The source is immuneACCESS, and TCRdb retained only in-frame sequences with V and J called. Part of the clones is not carried over; for the studies checked, unresolved V genes explain less than half of this, and the remainder is unexplained. This sample is represented by 90,000 to 100,000 clones; approximately 88% of them were singletons. Over 30% of the sample is taken by the ten largest. Cut back by 3 bases and 2 bases, the V and J ends lie 11 bases apart. Looking up the germline V gene yields CDR1 MNHEY and CDR2 SVGEGT. Counted from cysteine to phenylalanine, this CDR3 has 14 amino acids. Only CDR3 DNA is held: 42 bases, read in frame from base 1.

In this chain, TRBV6-2 or TRBV6-3 is recombined with TRBJ2-7; tentative D gene TRBD2, with 6 bases matching. Sequencing was done on a sample of PBMCs. The sequence was collected from a man between 65 and 85 years old with lung cancer. This receptor has the CDR3 CASSYTLAAYEQYF. DNA sequence: TGTGCCAGCAGTTATACACTAGCCGCCTACGAGCAGTACTTC.